This T cell receptor (beta chain) was captured in a study of blood T cells in healthy people across ages. Study-wide points: Estimates based on one million T cells were treated as lower bounds.

With a J-beta primer mix and a sample-barcoded 5' primer, a second PCR ran 7 to 11 cycles. MiXCR, applied by TCRdb to the 5' RACE reads, yields one record per CDR3 protein. The table records around 1,800,000 distinct CDR3 sequences, roughly two fifths of them present only once. The CDR3 spans 15 residues. CDR1 and CDR2 from the germline V gene are SGDLS and YYNGEE. On this clonotype itself: Its target is unknown.

The TCR sequence derives from a human donor in good health. The sequenced material came from blood. The chain links TRBV9 to TRBJ2-4; TRBD2 aligns across 11 bases. The DNA matches TRBJ2-7 better at its end, which makes the J call doubtful. In DNA, the CDR3 is TGTGCCAGCAGGAGGGCTAGCGGGGGGACTTACGAGCAGTACTTC. This codes for CASRRASGGTYEQYF.